The sequence of this T cell receptor (beta chain) was determined in a study of T-cell memory formation after mild COVID-19. The CDR3 contains 13 residues. The V gene's germline CDR1 is SGHAT and CDR2 FQNNGV. V lost 8 bases and J lost 8, with 16 bases in between. About this clonotype itself: Its antigen is unknown.

The study, taken as a whole, reports: Second-wave clones peaking on day 37 lacked confirmed SARS-CoV-2 specificity. Of the contracting clones, CD4+ ones lay mainly in CM and EM, and CD8+ ones in EMRA.

From the 5' RACE reads, TCRdb called clonotypes with MiXCR, one entry per CDR3 protein. The sample has roughly 400,000 distinct CDR3 sequences; 18% are singletons. The sequence was collected from a man in his late teens or twenties who had mild COVID-19 (a few samples of this study predate the infection). Cell type and time point are not known. Sequencing was performed on PBMCs or a T cell subset sorted from them (not recorded which). The J gene is TRBJ2-4, the V gene TRBV11-2, with no clear D. The CDR3 bases are TGTGCCAGCCTCCGGACCGGCGCGGACATTCAGTACTTC. Protein sequence: CASLRTGADIQYF.